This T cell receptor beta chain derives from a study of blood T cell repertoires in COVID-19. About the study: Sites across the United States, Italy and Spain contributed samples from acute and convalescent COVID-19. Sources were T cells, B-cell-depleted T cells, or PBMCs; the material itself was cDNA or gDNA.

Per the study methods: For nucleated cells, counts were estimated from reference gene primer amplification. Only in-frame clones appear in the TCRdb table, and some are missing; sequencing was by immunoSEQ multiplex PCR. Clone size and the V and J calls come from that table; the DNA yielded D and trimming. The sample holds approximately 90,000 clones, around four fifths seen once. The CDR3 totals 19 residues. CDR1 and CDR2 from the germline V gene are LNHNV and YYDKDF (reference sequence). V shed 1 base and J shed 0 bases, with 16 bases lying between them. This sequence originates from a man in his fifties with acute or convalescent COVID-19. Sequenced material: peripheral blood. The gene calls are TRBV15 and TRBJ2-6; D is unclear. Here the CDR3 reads CATSRAPLQQLSGANVLTF. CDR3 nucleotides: TGTGCCACCAGCAGAGCTCCCCTACAACAGCTCTCTGGGGCCAACGTCCTGACTTTC.